These 12 T cell receptor beta chains share one sample of origin, sequenced in a study of CD8 T cells in Susac syndrome. Reverse transcription of roughly 0.5 to 1 ug RNA was carried out with random hexamers. Via MiXCR, TCRdb re-called the immunoSEQ multiplex PCR reads, giving one row per CDR3 protein. The profile shows 130,000 or so distinct CDR3 sequences, about 93% of them singletons. Material: CD4+ T cells from PBMCs. The origin of the receptors is a human donor in good health.

This rearrangement joins TRBV28 to TRBJ1-5; 9 bases line up with TRBD1. The length of the CDR3 is 15 residues. The V gene end was trimmed by 5 bases and the J gene end by 2 bases; junction bases not matched to a gene: 4. The germline CDR1 and CDR2 sequences are MDHEN and SYDVKM. The CDR3 DNA sequence: TGTGCCAGCAGTAGGACAGGGGAGGGCAATCAGCCCCAGCATTTT. This gives the protein CASSRTGEGNQPQHF.

This chain joins TRBV3-1 and TRBJ1-3; D is ambiguous. Germline lookup yields CDR1 LGHDT and CDR2 YNNKEL (reference sequence). The V and J ends lost 1 base and 0 bases respectively, with 7 bases between them. The CDR3 is made up of 15 amino acids. CDR3 nucleotide sequence: TGTGCCAGCAGCCAAGTGGTCAGCTCTGGAAACACCATATATTTT. It encodes CASSQVVSSGNTIYF.

The J gene is TRBJ1-2, the V gene TRBV6-1; no clear D. The V and J ends lost 7 bases and 4 bases respectively, with 13 bases between them. Germline V lookup: CDR1 MNHNS, CDR2 SASEGT. There are 13 residues in the CDR3. DNA for the CDR3: TGTGCCAGCACTAACATAATTAGCTATGGCTACACCTTC. It encodes CASTNIISYGYTF.

The chain has TRBV11-2 and TRBJ1-1, with D possibly TRBD1 on 5 matching bases. Germline CDR1 is SGHAT and CDR2 is FQNNGV. This CDR3 has 14 residues. Trimming removed 5 bases from V and 7 bases from J, with 17 bases in between. In DNA form, the CDR3 reads TGTGCCAGCAGCGTGTGGCGGACACTCGGTGAAGCTTTCTTT. Translated, it gives CASSVWRTLGEAFF.

The chain carries TRBV5-1 and TRBJ2-7, with 8 bases lining up with TRBD2. V lost 0 bases and J lost 3; bases outside the gene matches: 8. Per germline, CDR1 SGHRS and CDR2 YFSETQ. This CDR3 is 16 amino acids long. As DNA, the CDR3 is TGCGCCAGCAGCTTGGCAAGCGGGAGCGGGATCTACGAGCAGTACTTC. Translating it yields CASSLASGSGIYEQYF.

The rearrangement joins TRBV6-2 or TRBV6-3 to TRBJ2-3; 7 nucleotides line up with TRBD1. V was pared by 10 bases and J by 2 bases, with 12 bases of the junction left unmatched. The CDR3 covers 15 residues. Germline-derived CDR1 and CDR2 are MNHEY and SVGEGT. The CDR3 DNA reads TGTGCCACCCACCGGACAGGAGCCTCCACAGATACGCAGTATTTT. Translating it yields CATHRTGASTDTQYF.

The chain employs TRBV9 and TRBJ1-1; D gene ambiguous. Germline lookup yields CDR1 SGDLS and CDR2 YYNGEE. The CDR3 loop spans 14 amino acids. V gave up 0 bases and J gave up 0 bases, with 6 bases separating them. The CDR3 region has the DNA TGTGCCAGCAGCGTAGAAGCCTTGAACACTGAAGCTTTCTTT. The encoded protein is CASSVEALNTEAFF. Filled out from reference TRBV9 and TRBJ1-1, the complete variable domain reads DSGVTQTPKHLITATGQRVTLRCSPRSGDLSVYWYQQSLDQGLQFLIQYYNGEERAKGNILERFSAQQFPDLHSELNLSSLELGDSALYFCASSVEALNTEAFFGQGTRLTVV.

J is TRBJ2-7 and V is TRBV20-1, with TRBD2 matching over 10 bases. Germline lookup yields CDR1 DFQATT and CDR2 SNEGSKA (reference sequence). The CDR3 extends over 15 amino acids. J was trimmed by 1 base and V by 3 bases; bases with no gene match: 6. The CDR3 DNA reads TGCAGTGCTAGTACGGCACTAGCGGGATCCTACGAGCAGTACTTC. Translating it yields CSASTALAGSYEQYF.

The chain uses TRBV5-4 and TRBJ2-1, with a weak D call TRBD1 (5 bases). The V gene's germline CDR1 is SGHNT and CDR2 YYREEE (reference sequence). This CDR3 comprises 16 residues. Trimming removed 0 bases from V and 5 bases from J, with 15 bases in between. This CDR3 is CASSLGSAGPNNEQFF. In DNA form, the CDR3 reads TGTGCCAGCAGCTTGGGATCGGCAGGGCCCAACAATGAGCAGTTCTTC.

This chain connects TRBV9 to TRBJ2-2; D perhaps matches TRBD1 (6 bases). Germline assignment: CDR1 SGDLS and CDR2 YYNGEE. V was shortened by 0 bases and J by 4 bases, with 7 bases between the two germline ends. There are 14 residues in the CDR3. CDR3 DNA: TGTGCCAGCAGCGTAGCAGGGGTCACCGGGGAGCTGTTTTTT. Translation: CASSVAGVTGELFF.

CDR3 sequence reads: CASSQGTSGSEQYF. Here the CDR3 DNA reads TGTGCCAGCAGCCAAGGGACTAGCGGGAGCGAGCAGTACTTC. This chain uses TRBV4-2 with TRBJ2-7, with 13 bases matching TRBD2. CDR1 LGHNA and CDR2 YNFKEQ come from the germline V gene. Trimming at V came to 1 base and at J to 6 bases, leaving 0 bases not matched to a gene. The CDR3 is 14 amino acids.

This clonotype was recorded once. The gene calls are TRBV11-2 and TRBJ2-7; D may be TRBD2 (5 bases). The CDR3 contains 12 residues. V lost 7 bases to trimming and J lost 5 bases, with 12 bases between them. Germline-derived CDR1 and CDR2 are SGHAT and FQNNGV. The CDR3 here is CASTRDPNEQYF. The DNA for the CDR3 is TGTGCCAGCACGAGGGATCCCAACGAGCAGTACTTC.